This note documents a single TCR beta chain sequence. Its matching antigen is unknown. There were only healthy Caucasians among the donors. TCRdb reprocessed the 5' RACE reads via MiXCR and lists one record per CDR3 protein. The sample has about 530,000 distinct CDR3 sequences, 13% to 15% seen once. These data are taken from a study of identical twins. General study points: The study found excess low generation probability among twin-shared out-of-frame alpha sequences. With abundant cord blood beta clonotypes, insertions were fewer; memory repertoires showed no such pattern.

Per germline, CDR1 LGHDT and CDR2 YNNKEL (reference sequence). The CDR3 consists of 15 residues. V trimming: 6 bases; J trimming: 7 bases; junction bases outside the gene matches: 9. The sample was also reused in another study, on yellow fever vaccine responses in identical twins. Turning to that study: Reports say the vaccine T cell response in twins looked partly convergent and partly personalized.

Sequenced input: CD4+ T cells sorted from blood. This receptor was identified in a woman aged 18-29 years in good health. V is TRBV3-1 and J is TRBJ2-2; 9 positions agree with TRBD1. CDR3 loop: CASRRTGVGSGELFF. The DNA for the CDR3 is TGTGCCAGCAGACGGACAGGGGTTGGGAGCGGGGAGCTGTTTTTT.